The clone carrying this T cell receptor beta chain was found many times. The antigen remains undetermined. Unique molecular identifiers were present on the cDNA, and a universal primer site came from template switching. TCRdb itself ran the 5' RACE reads through MiXCR, one entry per CDR3 protein. The table lists around 300,000 distinct CDR3 sequences, about 8.9% of them singletons. The sample originates from a study of identical twins. Notes on the study in general: Beta out-of-frame sequences displayed a weaker excess of sharing between twins. Cord blood beta clonotypes present at high abundance carried fewer insertions; no such pattern appeared in memory repertoires. For out-of-frame alpha sequences shared by twins, low generation probability was in excess.

The CDR3 contains 15 residues. The germline CDR1 and CDR2 sequences are MGHDK and SYGVNS. V lost 3 bases and J 8 bases, leaving 17 bases between the germline ends. The same sample was also used in a study of yellow fever vaccine responses in identical twins.

The rearrangement links TRBV25-1 to TRBJ2-1; weak D call: TRBD2 (6 bases). The sequence came from a woman between 18 and 29 years old in good health. The sample was memory (CD45RO+) T cells sorted from blood. The CDR3 protein is CASSERETSKDEQFF. CDR3 sequence (DNA): TGTGCCAGCAGTGAGAGGGAGACTAGTAAGGATGAGCAGTTCTTC.